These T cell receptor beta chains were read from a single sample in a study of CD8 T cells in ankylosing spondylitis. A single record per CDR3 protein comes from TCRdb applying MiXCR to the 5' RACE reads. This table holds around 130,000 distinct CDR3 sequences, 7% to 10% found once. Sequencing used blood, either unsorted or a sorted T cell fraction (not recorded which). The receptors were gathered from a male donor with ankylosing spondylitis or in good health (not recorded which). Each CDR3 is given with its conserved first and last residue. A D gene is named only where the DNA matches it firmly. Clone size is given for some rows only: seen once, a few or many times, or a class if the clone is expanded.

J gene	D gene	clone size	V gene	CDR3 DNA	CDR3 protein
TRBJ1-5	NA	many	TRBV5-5	TGTGCCAGCAGACCCGGGGTTATCGATCAGCCCCAGCATTTT	CASRPGVIDQPQHF
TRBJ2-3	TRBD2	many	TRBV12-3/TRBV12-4	TGTGCCAGCAGCCTAGCGGGAAGGGCTTGGGATACGCAGTATTTT	CASSLAGRAWDTQYF
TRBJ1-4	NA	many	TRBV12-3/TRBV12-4	TGTGCCAGCAGTCCCGGTCTAGGTGAAAAACTGTTTTTT	CASSPGLGEKLFF
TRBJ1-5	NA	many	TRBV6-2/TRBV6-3	TGTGCCAGCAGCTGGGGGGGGGGCAGAAGCAATCAGCCCCAGCATTTT	CASSWGGGRSNQPQHF
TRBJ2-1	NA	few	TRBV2	TGTGCCAGCAAAAACCGGGACGGACCCTACAATGAGCAGTTCTTC	CASKNRDGPYNEQFF
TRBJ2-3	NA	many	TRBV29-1	TGCAGCGCGGACCCGCACGCAGATACGCAGTATTTT	CSADPHADTQYF
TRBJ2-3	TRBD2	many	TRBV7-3	TGTGCCAGCAGCTTCTTTGCGGGGGGCACAGATACGCAGTATTTT	CASSFFAGGTDTQYF
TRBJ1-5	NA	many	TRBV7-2	TGTGCCAGCAGCTTAGCCGGGGGATACAATCAGCCCCAGCATTTT	CASSLAGGYNQPQHF
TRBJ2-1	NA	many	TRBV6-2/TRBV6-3	TGTGCCAGCAGGGCCCAGGGGGGCAATGAGCAGTTCTTC	CASRAQGGNEQFF
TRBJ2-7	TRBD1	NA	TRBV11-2	TGTGCCAGCAGCTTAGACCGGGGAGACAGGGACTTC	CASSLDRGDRDF
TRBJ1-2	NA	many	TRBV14	TGTGCCAGCAGCCAAGTGGGCGGGACGGACCCTTATGGCTACACCTTC	CASSQVGGTDPYGYTF
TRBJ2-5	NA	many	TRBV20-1	TGCAGTGCTAGGGTGGAAAGACCAGGGGAGACCCAGTACTTC	CSARVERPGETQYF
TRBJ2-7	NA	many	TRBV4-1	TGCGCCAGCAGCCAAGATCAGGCGGAGACCTCCTACGAGCAGTACTTC	CASSQDQAETSYEQYF
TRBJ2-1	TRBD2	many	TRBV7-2	TGTGCCAGCAGCCCGGGACTAGCGGGAGCCTACAATGAGCAGTTCTTC	CASSPGLAGAYNEQFF
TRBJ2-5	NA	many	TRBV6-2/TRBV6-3	TGTGCCAGCAGACTAACAGGAGTAACCCAAGAGACCCAGTACTTC	CASRLTGVTQETQYF
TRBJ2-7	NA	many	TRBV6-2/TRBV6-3	TGTGCCAGCAGTTACTCATTATGGGACGCGAGCTCCTACGAGCAGTACTTC	CASSYSLWDASSYEQYF
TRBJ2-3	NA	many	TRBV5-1	TGCGCCAGCAGCCAGGACCAACTAAGCACAGATACGCAGTATTTT	CASSQDQLSTDTQYF